The clone carrying this T cell receptor beta chain is medium-sized (0.01 to 0.1%) within its sample. What it binds is unknown. Amplification of TRBV12-4/TRBJ1-2 clonotypes used adaptor-ligated barcode primers. TCRdb used MiXCR to reprocess the multiplex PCR reads, holding one entry per CDR3 protein. The data hold about 2,500 distinct CDR3 sequences, with 2.4% observed a single time. This CDR3 has 15 residues. V shed 6 bases and J 3 bases; nucleotides not matched to a gene: 8. General observations from the study: Greatest tumor Treg TCR overlap was with tumor naive CD4+ cells. Tumor memory CD4+ T cell TCR gene usage clustered with blood and lymph node memory CD4+ cells and lymph node naive CD4+ cells. Naive CD4+ cells shared around 13% of tumor Treg sequences.

The sorted Tregs were CD4+CD25+CD127-/low cells. The sample comprised tumor-infiltrating Tregs sorted from the breast tumor. The receptor was isolated from a female donor with breast cancer. This chain connects TRBV12-3 or TRBV12-4 to TRBJ1-2; TRBD1 matches 9 bases. This CDR3 reads CASSPKWTGDYGYTF. The CDR3 nucleotides read TGTGCCAGCAGCCCTAAATGGACAGGGGACTATGGCTACACCTTC.